The entry that follows covers one T cell receptor (beta chain) sequence. This clonotype was seen a handful of times. Its antigen is not yet known. Per-base quality was not reported, and no clone a single base away is much larger than it. The sample's treatment or condition, from its label and the paper: in vitro stimulation with specific CMV peptide epitopes to enrich CMV-specific T cells. The run used an Illumina HiSeq 1500. TCRdb ran its own pipeline on the public reads, namely fastp trimming at Q25 and MiXCR clone calling, and kept in-frame beta chains. Every entry covers one CDR3 protein and lists the most common genes and DNA from its rows. Counted in this sample were 310,000 or so distinct CDR3 sequences; roughly 25% of them appeared once. In total, the top ten clones hold roughly 14% of the sample. These data belong to a study of T cell repertoires in cytomegalovirus infection (dated by TCRdb to about 2019). Describing the broader study: Alongside well-studied HLA-B-restricted epitopes, the peptide stimulations were aimed at recently identified HLA-C-restricted CMV epitopes, whose presentation resists viral immunomodulation. Donor HLA type was relevant to the analysis, because carriage of CMV infection together with the matching HLA type was indicated by public TCR beta signatures.

Overall results and qualifications from the work: Cumulative frequency of public TCR beta family members discriminated carriers of CMV infection plus the relevant HLA type in this cohort and an independent approximately 370-donor cohort. In the ex vivo response, HLA-C-restricted CMV-specific TCR beta clonotypes were dominant, and in two of eight donors the single most frequent clonotype came from this HLA-C-restricted group.

There are 13 amino acids in the CDR3, from cysteine to phenylalanine inclusive. The only DNA kept is the CDR3, 39 bases in frame from the first base. CDR1 and CDR2 (SNHLY, FYNNEI) derive from the germline V gene. V gives up 6 bases and J gives up 6 bases, and the segment between their germline ends measures 12 bases. The sample was cultured PBMCs, taken from culture after CMV antigen stimulation. This receptor chain uses TRBV2 and TRBJ1-5; the D gene is possibly TRBD1, with 5 bases matching. The TCR was taken from a human donor in good health (CMV status not recorded). Some clones in this sample may be carry-over from other donors' samples. The bases are TGTGCCAGCAGACGCCTCGGGGGTCAGCCCCAGCATTTT. This is translated as CASRRLGGQPQHF.